This TCR beta chain derives from a study of CD8+CD57+ T cells in acquired aplastic anemia. Turning to the study itself: An average of 3.2 ug of DNA was obtained from sorted CD4+ and CD8+ cells.

The CDR3 is 13 residues long. The V gene lost 3 bases and the J gene lost 9 bases, with 17 bases spanning the gap. CDR1 is DFQATT, CDR2 SNEGSKA, per germline (reference sequence). Concerning this clonotype itself: As yet, its antigen is unknown.

In patients chosen for sequencing, flow cytometry had shown CD8+CD57+ cell expansion. Profiling of TCR beta VDJ combinations and CDR3 sequences used genomic DNA as template. Each CDR3 protein gets one entry after TCRdb re-called the reads with MiXCR. The sample has hundreds of thousands of distinct CDR3 sequences, approximately 33% seen once; the top ten hold nearly 0.85%. Whole-study results and caveats: Patients and controls shared under 35 CD8+ CDR3 sequences, which appeared highly expressed in patients and within their immunodominant clones.

The chain combines TRBV20-1 with TRBJ1-1, with D possibly TRBD1 on 6 matching bases. The TCR sequence derives from a human donor with aplastic anemia. Sequencing was done on a sample of sorted CD4+, CD8+, or CD8+CD57+ T cells (not recorded which) from PBMCs. The CDR3: CSASTGITPQAFF. CDR3 nucleotides: TGCAGTGCTAGTACAGGGATTACGCCACAAGCTTTCTTT.